Listed below are T cell receptor beta chains from one sample, sequenced in a study of T cell responses to AZD1222 COVID-19 vaccine. TCRdb's copy holds only in-frame clones and misses some; the assay was immunoSEQ multiplex PCR. This table has some 96,000 clones, approximately 89% appearing once. This material consisted of peripheral blood, taken on day 0 of MenACWY control vaccination. These receptors came from an adult in good health. The CDR3 runs from the conserved cysteine through the conserved F or W. D genes are given only for firm matches. Expanded clones get a size class; other rows say once, few or many, or leave the size out.

d_call	v_call	clone_size	cdr3_length	j_call	cdr3_aa	cdr3_nt
TRBD2	TRBV7-6	NA	19	TRBJ2-3	CASSLRGTSGGRIADTQYF	TGTGCCAGCAGTCTTAGAGGGACTAGCGGGGGGAGGATCGCAGATACGCAGTATTTT
NA	TRBV11-2	NA	17	TRBJ2-7	CASSLIIMAGAVREQYF	TGTGCCAGCAGCTTAATCATTATGGCAGGGGCTGTGCGCGAGCAGTACTTC
TRBD2	TRBV25-1	NA	16	TRBJ2-2	CASRQTSGGMAGELFF	TGTGCCAGCCGTCAAACTAGCGGGGGAATGGCCGGGGAGCTGTTTTTT
NA	TRBV18	NA	17	TRBJ2-3	CASSRSPAGPSTDTQYF	TGTGCCAGCTCAAGATCCCCCGCAGGGCCAAGCACAGATACGCAGTATTTT
NA	TRBV29-1	NA	14	TRBJ1-1	CSVESEVGFTEAFF	TGCAGCGTTGAATCCGAGGTAGGGTTCACTGAAGCTTTCTTT
NA	TRBV9	NA	13	TRBJ1-1	CASSVALNTEAFF	TGTGCCAGCAGCGTAGCCCTGAACACTGAAGCTTTCTTT
TRBD1	TRBV7-6	NA	13	TRBJ1-2	CASSLGQGDGYTF	TGTGCCAGCAGCCTCGGACAGGGGGATGGCTACACCTTC
TRBD2	TRBV19	NA	15	TRBJ2-1	CASSESSGRVNEQFF	TGTGCCAGTAGTGAGTCTAGCGGGAGGGTCAATGAGCAGTTCTTC
TRBD2	TRBV18	NA	16	TRBJ2-7	CASSLYGLAAAYEQYF	TGTGCCAGCTCGCTATATGGGCTAGCGGCAGCCTACGAGCAGTACTTC
TRBD2	TRBV13	NA	16	TRBJ2-2	CASSSGLAGFSGELFF	TGTGCCAGCAGCTCCGGACTAGCGGGATTCTCCGGGGAGCTGTTTTTT
NA	TRBV19	NA	11	TRBJ1-2	CASFGGDGYTF	TGTGCCAGTTTCGGGGGAGATGGCTACACCTTC
NA	TRBV4-3	NA	14	TRBJ2-1	CASSQESGSAEQFF	TGCGCCAGCAGCCAAGAATCGGGTTCGGCTGAGCAGTTCTTC
NA	TRBV7-8	NA	15	TRBJ2-7	CASSLRGAAAYEQYF	TGTGCCAGCAGCTTACGAGGGGCGGCCGCCTACGAGCAGTACTTC
NA	TRBV5-8	NA	14	TRBJ2-3	CASIQYGHSDTQYF	TGTGCCAGCATCCAATACGGACACTCAGATACGCAGTATTTT
NA	TRBV5-4	NA	15	TRBJ2-3	CASSQGQVSTDTQYF	TGTGCCAGCAGCCAAGGACAAGTCAGCACAGATACGCAGTATTTT
NA	TRBV11-2	NA	14	TRBJ2-7	CASSLVGSLGEQYF	TGTGCCAGCAGCTTAGTCGGCTCACTTGGTGAGCAGTACTTC
NA	TRBV6-5	NA	14	TRBJ1-2	CASSRRGGDYGYTF	TGTGCCAGCAGCCGCCGGGGAGGAGACTATGGCTACACCTTC
NA	TRBV5-6	NA	15	TRBJ1-5	CASSLYGRSNQPQHF	TGTGCCAGCAGCTTATACGGGAGAAGCAATCAGCCCCAGCATTTT
NA	TRBV19	NA	15	TRBJ2-2	CATGASGGGTGELFF	TGTGCCACTGGGGCTTCTGGGGGAGGAACCGGGGAGCTGTTTTTT
NA	TRBV7-2	NA	13	TRBJ2-7	CASAPRVTYEQYF	TGTGCCAGCGCCCCCAGGGTAACCTACGAGCAGTACTTC
NA	TRBV5-4	NA	14	TRBJ2-2	CASSLDMGTGELFF	TGTGCCAGCAGCTTGGACATGGGGACCGGGGAGCTGTTTTTT
NA	TRBV12-3/TRBV12-4	NA	13	TRBJ1-6	CASGLWGNSPLHF	TGTGCCAGCGGGTTATGGGGTAATTCACCCCTCCACTTT
TRBD1	TRBV2	NA	14	TRBJ1-2	CASSTDRVNYGYTF	TGTGCCAGCAGTACCGACAGGGTTAACTATGGCTACACCTTC
NA	TRBV27	NA	14	TRBJ2-7	CASSKVARGYEQYF	TGTGCCAGCAGTAAAGTGGCCCGGGGGTACGAGCAGTACTTC
NA	TRBV5-6	NA	17	TRBJ2-2	CASSLASWGVGTGELFF	TGTGCCAGCAGCTTGGCCTCGTGGGGGGTTGGCACCGGGGAGCTGTTTTTT
NA	TRBV30	NA	16	TRBJ1-4	CAWSVQGRATNEKLFF	TGTGCCTGGAGTGTCCAGGGGAGGGCAACTAATGAAAAACTGTTTTTT
NA	TRBV5-1	NA	14	TRBJ1-2	CASNPGPANYGYTF	TGCGCCAGCAACCCGGGACCCGCTAACTATGGCTACACCTTC
NA	TRBV12-3/TRBV12-4	NA	12	TRBJ2-7	CASTGNSYEQYF	TGTGCCAGCACCGGGAACTCCTACGAGCAGTACTTC
NA	TRBV28	NA	17	TRBJ2-4	CASTPLWTLLAKNIQYF	TGTGCCAGCACCCCGCTATGGACTCTTTTAGCCAAAAACATTCAGTACTTC
NA	TRBV25-1	NA	15	TRBJ2-1	CASSPRTRSYNEQFF	TGTGCCAGCAGTCCTCGGACCAGATCCTACAATGAGCAGTTCTTC
TRBD1	TRBV27	NA	12	TRBJ2-3	CATRQGGDTQYF	TGTGCCACCCGACAGGGGGGCGATACGCAGTATTTT
TRBD1	TRBV11-2	NA	15	TRBJ2-2	CASSSGTGFPGELFF	TGTGCCAGCAGCTCCGGGACAGGGTTTCCCGGGGAGCTGTTTTTT
TRBD1	TRBV5-1	NA	13	TRBJ1-2	CASSSRGNYGYTF	TGCGCCAGCAGCTCCAGGGGGAACTATGGCTACACCTTC
NA	TRBV6-5	NA	15	TRBJ1-4	CASSYFGGTNEKLFF	TGTGCCAGCAGTTATTTCGGGGGAACTAATGAAAAACTGTTTTTT
NA	TRBV2	NA	17	TRBJ1-4	CASSEAGAGETNEKLFF	TGTGCCAGCAGTGAAGCGGGGGCAGGGGAGACTAATGAAAAACTGTTTTTT
NA	TRBV18	NA	17	TRBJ2-3	CASSPRLGAASTDTQYF	TGTGCCAGCTCACCCCGGCTAGGAGCAGCTAGCACAGATACGCAGTATTTT
NA	TRBV9	NA	16	TRBJ1-6	CASSVGISSYNSPLHF	TGTGCCAGCAGCGTAGGAATAAGCTCCTATAATTCACCCCTCCACTTT
NA	TRBV2	NA	13	TRBJ2-5	CASSGGLQETQYF	TGTGCCAGCAGTGGCGGCCTTCAAGAGACCCAGTACTTC
NA	TRBV30	NA	13	TRBJ1-5	CAWSVQEDQPQHF	TGTGCCTGGAGTGTTCAGGAAGATCAGCCCCAGCATTTT
TRBD2	TRBV5-1	NA	13	TRBJ2-2	CASSVAGAGELFF	TGCGCCAGCAGCGTAGCGGGGGCCGGGGAGCTGTTTTTT
TRBD2	TRBV25-1	NA	14	TRBJ2-1	CASEGAGGYNEQFF	TGTGCCAGCGAAGGGGCGGGGGGCTACAATGAGCAGTTCTTC
TRBD1	TRBV5-5	NA	17	TRBJ1-5	CANSRGDRTHHNQPQHF	TGTGCCAACTCCCGGGGGGACAGGACCCATCACAATCAGCCCCAGCATTTT
TRBD1	TRBV28	NA	15	TRBJ1-5	CASSTGQGANQPQHF	TGTGCCAGCAGTACTGGACAGGGGGCGAATCAGCCCCAGCATTTT
NA	TRBV24-1	NA	14	TRBJ2-1	CATSDTDTYNEQFF	TGTGCCACCAGTGATACAGACACCTACAATGAGCAGTTCTTC
NA	TRBV5-1	NA	16	TRBJ2-4	CASSSTGFLAKNIQYF	TGCGCCAGCAGCTCCACGGGATTTCTAGCCAAAAACATTCAGTACTTC
NA	TRBV3-1/TRBV3-2	once	13	TRBJ2-7	CASSQDISYEQYF	TGTGCCAGCAGCCAAGATATTTCTTACGAGCAGTACTTC
TRBD1	TRBV10-1	NA	16	TRBJ2-3	CASSPTGKEGTDTQYF	TGCGCCAGCTCTCCGACAGGGAAGGAAGGAACAGATACGCAGTATTTT
NA	TRBV6-1	NA	13	TRBJ1-1	CASSRDLNTEAFF	TGTGCCAGCAGTAGAGACTTGAACACTGAAGCTTTCTTT
TRBD2	TRBV10-2	NA	15	TRBJ2-1	CASRLAGERGDEQFF	TGCGCCAGCCGACTAGCGGGAGAACGTGGGGATGAGCAGTTCTTC
NA	TRBV4-1	NA	13	TRBJ1-5	CASSQGTDQPQHF	TGCGCCAGCAGCCAAGGGACGGATCAGCCCCAGCATTTT